A selection of T cell receptor beta chains follows, all from one sample in a study of blood T cell repertoires in COVID-19. Clones were read by immunoSEQ multiplex PCR, and TCRdb kept only the in-frame ones, dropping some. The sample lists around 30,000 clones; roughly 80% were seen once. What was sequenced was peripheral blood. Every receptor here comes from a man older than 75 with active or convalescent COVID-19. CDR3s include the opening cysteine and the closing phenylalanine or tryptophan. D genes are given only for firm matches. The size field is filled for only some rows; it gives once, few, many or a size class.

V gene: TRBV3-1/TRBV3-2; D gene: TRBD2; J gene: TRBJ2-1; clone size: -; CDR3 protein: CASSHSGSHNEQFF; CDR3 DNA: TGTGCCAGCAGCCATAGCGGGTCACACAATGAGCAGTTCTTC
V gene: TRBV7-2; D gene: -; J gene: TRBJ2-2; clone size: -; CDR3 protein: CASSFIAEPTGELFF; CDR3 DNA: TGTGCCAGCAGCTTTATTGCGGAGCCCACCGGGGAGCTGTTTTTT
V gene: TRBV7-8; D gene: TRBD1; J gene: TRBJ1-1; clone size: few; CDR3 protein: CASTGQFNTEAFF; CDR3 DNA: TGTGCCAGCACGGGACAGTTTAACACTGAAGCTTTCTTT
V gene: TRBV6-5; D gene: TRBD2; J gene: TRBJ2-1; clone size: -; CDR3 protein: CASSYFMGLATNEQFF; CDR3 DNA: TGTGCCAGCAGTTACTTTATGGGACTAGCGACCAATGAGCAGTTCTTC
V gene: TRBV10-2; D gene: TRBD1; J gene: TRBJ1-4; clone size: -; CDR3 protein: CASTQGWDEKLFF; CDR3 DNA: TGCGCCAGCACACAGGGGTGGGATGAAAAACTGTTTTTT
V gene: TRBV6-2/TRBV6-3; D gene: -; J gene: TRBJ2-5; clone size: -; CDR3 protein: CASSYSTIGDTETQYF; CDR3 DNA: TGTGCCAGCAGTTACTCAACGATCGGGGATACGGAGACCCAGTACTTC
V gene: TRBV12-5; D gene: TRBD2; J gene: TRBJ2-5; clone size: once; CDR3 protein: CASDMGGDQYF; CDR3 DNA: TGTGCTAGTGATATGGGGGGGGACCAGTACTTC
V gene: TRBV7-9; D gene: -; J gene: TRBJ2-2; clone size: -; CDR3 protein: CASSHSDKSGELFF; CDR3 DNA: TGTGCCAGCAGCCATTCCGACAAGTCCGGGGAGCTGTTTTTT
V gene: TRBV5-6; D gene: TRBD2; J gene: TRBJ2-1; clone size: -; CDR3 protein: CASSRGTSSYNEQFF; CDR3 DNA: TGTGCCAGCAGCCGTGGGACTAGCAGTTACAATGAGCAGTTCTTC
V gene: TRBV11-2; D gene: TRBD1; J gene: TRBJ2-7; clone size: -; CDR3 protein: CASSSIRDSRFYEQYF; CDR3 DNA: TGTGCCAGCAGCTCCATCCGGGACAGCCGTTTCTACGAGCAGTACTTC
V gene: TRBV9; D gene: -; J gene: TRBJ2-1; clone size: -; CDR3 protein: CASSVGAEQFF; CDR3 DNA: TGTGCCAGCAGCGTAGGAGCCGAGCAGTTCTTC
V gene: TRBV5-1; D gene: -; J gene: TRBJ1-1; clone size: -; CDR3 protein: CASSLVPGVDTEAFF; CDR3 DNA: TGCGCCAGCAGCTTGGTTCCGGGGGTGGATACTGAAGCTTTCTTT
V gene: TRBV7-9; D gene: TRBD1; J gene: TRBJ1-1; clone size: -; CDR3 protein: CASTGQMNTEAFF; CDR3 DNA: TGTGCCAGCACGGGACAGATGAACACTGAAGCTTTCTTT
V gene: TRBV3-1/TRBV3-2; D gene: -; J gene: TRBJ2-2; clone size: -; CDR3 protein: CASSQYEGAGELFF; CDR3 DNA: TGTGCCAGCAGCCAATACGAGGGAGCCGGGGAGCTGTTTTTT
V gene: TRBV18; D gene: -; J gene: TRBJ2-3; clone size: few; CDR3 protein: CASSPLGRETDTQYF; CDR3 DNA: TGTGCCAGCTCACCACTTGGCAGGGAAACAGATACGCAGTATTTT
V gene: TRBV6-2/TRBV6-3; D gene: -; J gene: TRBJ2-1; clone size: -; CDR3 protein: CASSLTSSYNEQFF; CDR3 DNA: TGTGCCAGCAGCTTGACTAGCTCCTACAATGAGCAGTTCTTC
V gene: TRBV28; D gene: -; J gene: TRBJ1-3; clone size: -; CDR3 protein: CASSLEGASGNTIYF; CDR3 DNA: TGTGCCAGCAGTTTAGAGGGAGCCTCTGGAAACACCATATATTTT
V gene: TRBV28; D gene: -; J gene: TRBJ1-6; clone size: -; CDR3 protein: CASSLLAGLDSPLHF; CDR3 DNA: TGTGCCAGCAGTTTACTAGCGGGGCTTGATTCACCCCTCCACTTT
V gene: TRBV30; D gene: TRBD2; J gene: TRBJ2-3; clone size: -; CDR3 protein: CAWSVGTSRPDTQYF; CDR3 DNA: TGTGCCTGGAGTGTCGGGACTAGCCGCCCAGATACGCAGTATTTT
V gene: TRBV7-9; D gene: -; J gene: TRBJ2-3; clone size: -; CDR3 protein: CAGTDSRGDTQYF; CDR3 DNA: TGTGCCGGGACGGACTCCCGGGGGGATACGCAGTATTTT
V gene: TRBV29-1; D gene: TRBD1; J gene: TRBJ2-3; clone size: -; CDR3 protein: CSVQGQGENTQYF; CDR3 DNA: TGCAGCGTACAGGGACAGGGTGAAAATACGCAGTATTTT
V gene: TRBV6-5; D gene: -; J gene: TRBJ1-5; clone size: -; CDR3 protein: CASISQSEQPQHF; CDR3 DNA: TGTGCCAGCATCTCACAGTCGGAACAGCCCCAGCATTTT
V gene: TRBV23-1; D gene: -; J gene: TRBJ1-6; clone size: -; CDR3 protein: CASSALQRERFSPLHF; CDR3 DNA: TGCGCCAGCAGCGCCCTGCAGAGGGAGAGGTTTTCACCCCTCCACTTT